This TCR beta chain was identified during a study of cytomegalovirus exposure and HLA in healthy donors. In the case of this clone: The antigen is undetermined.

PCR used 60 Vbeta primers and 13 Jbeta primers. The assay was immunoSEQ multiplex PCR, and TCRdb's table has in-frame clones only and misses some. The table for this sample gives tens of thousands of clones. General study results and limits: Earlier findings revealed that most TCR beta V segments proved productive either about 90% or about 30% of the time. One cluster of highly shared sequence variants probably arose as a sequencing artifact.

With V trimmed by 1 base and J by 2 bases, 4 bases remained unmatched. The germline gives CDR1 SGHTA, CDR2 FQGNSA. This CDR3 spans 15 amino acids. Sequenced sample: PBMCs. J is TRBJ2-7 and V is TRBV7-2; TRBD2 matches 8 bases. This clonotype was obtained from a woman between 35 and 50 years old in good health and CMV-seropositive. CDR3 amino acids: CASSLGVAGTYEQYF. CDR3 coding DNA: TGTGCCAGCAGCTTAGGGGTAGCGGGGACCTACGAGCAGTACTTC.